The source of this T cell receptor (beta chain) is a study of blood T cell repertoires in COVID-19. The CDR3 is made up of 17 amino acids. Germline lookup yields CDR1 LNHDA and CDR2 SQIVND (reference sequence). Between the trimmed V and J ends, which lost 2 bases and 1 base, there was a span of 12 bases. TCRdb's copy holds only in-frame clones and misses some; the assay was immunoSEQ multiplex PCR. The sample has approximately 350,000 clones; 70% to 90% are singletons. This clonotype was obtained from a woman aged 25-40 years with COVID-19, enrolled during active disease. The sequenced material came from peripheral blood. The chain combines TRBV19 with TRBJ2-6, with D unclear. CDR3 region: CASSIRFSTSGANVLTF. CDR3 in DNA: TGTGCCAGTAGTATACGGTTTTCGACTTCTGGGGCCAACGTCCTGACTTTC.